The clone carrying this T cell receptor beta chain was observed at least ten times. The antigen remains undetermined. Time point reported: healthy volunteer bleed at 6 weeks. Whole blood that had not been fractionated was the source of extracted total RNA. This entry is derived from a study of human T cells and chemical hapten exposure. In the study overall: Largely, small differences in pooled library volume made per-sample TCR yields vary.

MiXCR, applied by TCRdb to the RACE reads, yields one record per CDR3 protein. The profile shows fewer than 40,000 distinct CDR3 sequences, approximately 5% of them singletons. V dropped 8 bases and J dropped 9; count of bases not matched to a gene: 8. Germline V gives CDR1 MNHEY, CDR2 SVGAGI. The CDR3 length is 13 residues. Overall study findings and caveats: No shift was seen in TCRs above 1 in 1000 frequency with DPC sensitization.

The sample was whole blood. The chain combines TRBV6-5 with TRBJ1-1, with 11 bases fitting TRBD1. This sequence was found in a human donor in good health. Some clones in this sample may be carry-over from other donors' samples. CDR3 sequence: CASRGQGEPKAFF. The CDR3 bases are TGTGCCAGCCGGGGACAGGGGGAACCTAAAGCTTTCTTT.